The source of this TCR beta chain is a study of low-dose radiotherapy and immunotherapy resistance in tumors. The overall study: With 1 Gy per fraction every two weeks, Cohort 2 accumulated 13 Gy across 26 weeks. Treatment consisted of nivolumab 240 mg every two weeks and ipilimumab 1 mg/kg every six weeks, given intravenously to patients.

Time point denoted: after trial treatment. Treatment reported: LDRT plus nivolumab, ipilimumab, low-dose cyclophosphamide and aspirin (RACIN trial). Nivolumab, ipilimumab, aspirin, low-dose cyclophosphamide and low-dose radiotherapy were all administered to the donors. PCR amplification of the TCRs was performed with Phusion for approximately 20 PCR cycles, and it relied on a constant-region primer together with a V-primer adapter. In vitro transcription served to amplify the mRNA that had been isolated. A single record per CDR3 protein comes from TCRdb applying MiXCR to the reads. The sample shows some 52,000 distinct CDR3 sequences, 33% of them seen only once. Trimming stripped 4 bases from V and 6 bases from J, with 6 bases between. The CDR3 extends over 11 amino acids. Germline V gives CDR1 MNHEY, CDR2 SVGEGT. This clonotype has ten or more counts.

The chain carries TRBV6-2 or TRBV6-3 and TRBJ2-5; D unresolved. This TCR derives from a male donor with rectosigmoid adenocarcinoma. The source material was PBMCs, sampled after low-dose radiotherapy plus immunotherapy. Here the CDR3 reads CASSSIQTQYF. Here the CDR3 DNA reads TGTGCCAGCAGTTCCATCCAGACCCAGTACTTC.